The clone carrying this T cell receptor (beta chain) appeared once. Its antigen is unknown. Patients had chemo-refractory metastatic non-small-cell lung cancer and received focal radiation plus CTLA-4 blockade that used ipilimumab. Only in-frame clones appear in the TCRdb table, and some are missing; sequencing was by immunoSEQ multiplex PCR. Seen here are 25,000 to 35,000 clones, about 78% observed once, and the top ten hold 7.5%. V was pared by 5 bases and J by 6 bases, with 23 bases between. CDR1 and CDR2 (germline): SGHAT, FQNNGV. The CDR3 has 17 amino acids. This specimen belongs to a study of radiotherapy plus CTLA-4 blockade in lung cancer. Overall study results and limits: Early clonal dynamics of blood T cells, together with interferon-beta, were reported as the best response predictor.

The TCR was taken from a human donor with non-small cell lung cancer who had stable disease on radiotherapy plus ipilimumab. Material: peripheral blood, obtained from a patient treated with radiotherapy plus ipilimumab. The chain couples TRBV11-2 to TRBJ1-5; TRBD1 might be the D (5 bases). The CDR3: CASSPTGTGTWIQPQHF. The CDR3 DNA is TGTGCCAGCAGCCCTACGGGGACCGGGACGTGGATTCAGCCCCAGCATTTT.